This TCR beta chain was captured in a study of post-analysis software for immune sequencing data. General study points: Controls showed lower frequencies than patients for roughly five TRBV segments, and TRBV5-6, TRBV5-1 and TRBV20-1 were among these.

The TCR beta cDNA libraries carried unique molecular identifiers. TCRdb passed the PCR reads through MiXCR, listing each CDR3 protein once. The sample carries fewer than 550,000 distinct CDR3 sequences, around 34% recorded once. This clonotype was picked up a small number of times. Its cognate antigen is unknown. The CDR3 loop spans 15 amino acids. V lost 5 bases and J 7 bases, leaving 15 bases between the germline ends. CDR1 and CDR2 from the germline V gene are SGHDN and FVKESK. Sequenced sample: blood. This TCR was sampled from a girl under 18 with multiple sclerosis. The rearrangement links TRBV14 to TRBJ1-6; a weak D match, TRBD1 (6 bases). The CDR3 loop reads CASSSGAGTNSPLHF. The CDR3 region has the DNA TGTGCCAGCAGCTCAGGGGCCGGAACGAATTCACCCCTCCACTTT.